This T cell receptor beta chain is drawn from a study of cytomegalovirus exposure and HLA in healthy donors. Study-wide context: Both the roughly 120 validation repertoires and the roughly 620 first-cohort repertoires used the same platform, as reported by a later analysis. Findings of the study overall: Most TCRs appeared rarely, but some public TCRs recurred in many donors. The authors enumerated some 170 TCR beta chains as linked to cytomegalovirus.

Separation from the roughly 680-subject first cohort characterized the roughly 120-subject validation cohort, to which the donors belonged. Generated by immunoSEQ multiplex PCR, the TCRdb table keeps only in-frame clones and is missing some. Among 250,000 or so clones, approximately 84% were seen once, and the ten largest hold around 13%. V was shortened by 5 bases and J by 0 bases, with 14 bases between the two germline ends. Germline CDR1 and CDR2: SGHTA and FQGNSA. The CDR3 totals 15 residues. To note about this clone: Its antigen is not known.

The chain has TRBV7-2 and TRBJ2-7; TRBD2 might be the D (6 bases). The receptor was isolated from a man younger than 30 in good health and CMV-seropositive. Input material: PBMCs. The CDR3 nucleotides read TGTGCCAGCAGCCCGGCTAGCGCATACTCCTACGAGCAGTACTTC. Its translation is CASSPASAYSYEQYF.